The 5 T cell receptor beta chains below come from one sample, sequenced in a study of OX40 agonist ivuxolimab in advanced cancers. The data were produced by immunoSEQ multiplex PCR, yet TCRdb's version contains in-frame clones alone and is incomplete. This sample has around 58,000 clones, with about 90% found just once. This material consisted of CD4+ or CD8+ T cells sorted from blood, taken in a trial of the OX40 agonist ivuxolimab. These receptors originate from an adult with an advanced solid tumor such as melanoma, head and neck, liver or kidney cancer.

The CDR3 DNA reads TGTGCCAGCAGCTTTAACGGACAGGGGGTCAATCAGCCCCAGCATTTT. Translating it yields CASSFNGQGVNQPQHF. This rearrangement joins TRBV7-2 to TRBJ1-5, with 10 bases that match TRBD1. The CDR3 loop spans 16 amino acids. Trimming cost V 3 bases and J 3 bases; bases outside gene matches: 5. CDR1 is SGHTA, CDR2 FQGNSA, per germline. The whole variable domain, remainder taken from reference TRBV7-2 and TRBJ1-5, is GAGVSQSPSNKVTEKGKDVELRCDPISGHTALYWYRQSLGQGLEFLIYFQGNSAPDKSGLPSDRFSAERTGGSVSTLTIQRTQQEDSAVYLCASSFNGQGVNQPQHFGDGTRLSIL.

The V and J genes are TRBV18 and TRBJ1-2, with D possibly TRBD1 on 6 matching bases. Trimming cost V 0 bases and J 2 bases, with 10 bases left between them. The CDR3 has 15 residues. Looked up from germline, CDR1 is KGHSH and CDR2 is LQKENI. DNA for the CDR3: TGTGCCAGCTCACCACCGGGGGGCGCGAACTATGGCTACACCTTC. This translates into CASSPPGGANYGYTF.

The chain combines TRBV5-4 with TRBJ1-1, with D unresolved. Germline values: CDR1 SGHNT, CDR2 YYREEE (reference sequence). Deletions cut 7 bases from V and 1 base from J, with 8 bases between. This CDR3 contains 12 residues. CDR3 DNA: TGTGCCAGCGGCACAGCGAACACTGAAGCTTTCTTT. It is translated as CASGTANTEAFF.

The chain combines TRBV27 with TRBJ2-7; the match to TRBD1 covers 8 bases. From germline, CDR1 is MNHEY and CDR2 SMNVEV (reference sequence). Unmatched junction bases numbered 7, after V lost 1 base and J lost 2 bases. The CDR3 has 16 amino acids. The CDR3 DNA reads TGTGCCAGCAGTTTATGGACTGGACAGGGAACCTACGAGCAGTACTTC. Protein: CASSLWTGQGTYEQYF.

The rearrangement links TRBV11-2 to TRBJ1-2; TRBD1 matches at 10 bases. Germline V lookup: CDR1 SGHAT, CDR2 FQNNGV. The CDR3 consists of 15 residues. J gave up 4 bases and V 0 bases, and 2 bases lay outside the gene matches. CDR3 region: CASSLEGQGFYGYTF. CDR3 in DNA: TGTGCCAGCAGCTTAGAGGGACAGGGGTTCTATGGCTACACCTTC.